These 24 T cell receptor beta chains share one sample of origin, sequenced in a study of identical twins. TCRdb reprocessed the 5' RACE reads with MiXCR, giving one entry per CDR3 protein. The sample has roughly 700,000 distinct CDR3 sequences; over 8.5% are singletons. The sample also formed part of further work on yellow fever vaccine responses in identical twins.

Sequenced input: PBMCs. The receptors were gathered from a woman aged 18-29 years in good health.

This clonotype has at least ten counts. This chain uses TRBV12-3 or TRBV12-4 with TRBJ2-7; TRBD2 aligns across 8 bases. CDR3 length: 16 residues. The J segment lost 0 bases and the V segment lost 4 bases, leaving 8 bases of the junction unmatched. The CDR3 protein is CASSSVWGTSSYEQYF. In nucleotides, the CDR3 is TGTGCCAGCAGTTCCGTTTGGGGGACTAGCTCCTACGAGCAGTACTTC.

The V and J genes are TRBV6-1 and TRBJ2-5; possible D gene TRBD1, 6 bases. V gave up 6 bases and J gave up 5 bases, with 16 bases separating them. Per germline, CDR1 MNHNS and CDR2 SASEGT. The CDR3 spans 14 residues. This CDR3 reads CASRQTAQGETQYF. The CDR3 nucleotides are TGTGCCAGCAGGCAGACGGCGCAGGGGGAGACCCAGTACTTC.

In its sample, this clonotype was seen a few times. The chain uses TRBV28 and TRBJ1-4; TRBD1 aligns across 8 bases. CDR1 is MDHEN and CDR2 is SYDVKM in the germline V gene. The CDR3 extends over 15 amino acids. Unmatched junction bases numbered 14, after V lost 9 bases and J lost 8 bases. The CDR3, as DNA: TGTGCCAGTTCCCCACAGGGGGGAAGAGGGGAAAAACTGTTTTTT. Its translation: CASSPQGGRGEKLFF.

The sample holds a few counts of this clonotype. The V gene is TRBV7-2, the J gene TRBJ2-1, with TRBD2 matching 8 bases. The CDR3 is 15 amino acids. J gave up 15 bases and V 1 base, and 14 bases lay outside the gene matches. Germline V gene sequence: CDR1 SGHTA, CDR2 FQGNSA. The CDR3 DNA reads TGTGCCAGCAGCTTAGGAGGCACTAGCGGTTGGGTGTGGTTCTTC. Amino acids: CASSLGGTSGWVWFF.

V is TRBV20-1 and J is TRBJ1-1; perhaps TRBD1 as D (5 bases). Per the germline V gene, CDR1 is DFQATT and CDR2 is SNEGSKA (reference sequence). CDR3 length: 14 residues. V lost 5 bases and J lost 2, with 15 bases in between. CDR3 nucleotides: TGCAGTGCTTTAGTTTGGGGGGGTAACACTGAAGCTTTCTTT. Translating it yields CSALVWGGNTEAFF.

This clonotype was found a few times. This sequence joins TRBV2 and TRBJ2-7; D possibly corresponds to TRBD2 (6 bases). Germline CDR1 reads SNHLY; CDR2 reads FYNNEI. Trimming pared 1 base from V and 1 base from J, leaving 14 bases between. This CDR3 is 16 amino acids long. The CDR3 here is CASSEGGAGFSYEQYF. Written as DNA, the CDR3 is TGTGCCAGCAGTGAAGGTGGGGCGGGGTTTTCCTACGAGCAGTACTTC.

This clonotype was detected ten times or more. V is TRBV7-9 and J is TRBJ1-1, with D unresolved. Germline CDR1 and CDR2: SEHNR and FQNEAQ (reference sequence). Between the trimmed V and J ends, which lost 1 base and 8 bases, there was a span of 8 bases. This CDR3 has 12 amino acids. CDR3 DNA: TGTGCCAGCAGCTTAGACACGGGAGAAGCTTTCTTT. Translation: CASSLDTGEAFF.

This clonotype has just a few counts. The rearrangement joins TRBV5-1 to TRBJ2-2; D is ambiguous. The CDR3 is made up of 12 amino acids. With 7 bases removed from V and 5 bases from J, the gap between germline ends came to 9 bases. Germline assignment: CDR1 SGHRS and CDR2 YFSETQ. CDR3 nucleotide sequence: TGCGCCAGCCCCCTAAGTACCGGGGAGCTGTTTTTT. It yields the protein CASPLSTGELFF.

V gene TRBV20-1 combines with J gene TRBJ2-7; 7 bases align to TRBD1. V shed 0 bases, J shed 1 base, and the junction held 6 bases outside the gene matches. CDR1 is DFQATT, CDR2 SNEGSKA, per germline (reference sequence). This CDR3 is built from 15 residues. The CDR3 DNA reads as TGCAGTGCTAGAGATGAGGGACAGTTTTCCTACGAGCAGTACTTC. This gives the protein CSARDEGQFSYEQYF.

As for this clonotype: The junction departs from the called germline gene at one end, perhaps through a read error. CDR3 coding DNA: TGTGCTAGCAGCTTAACTCCAGGGAGCTACGAGCAGTACTTC. This translates into CASSLTPGSYEQYF. The J gene is TRBJ2-7, the V gene TRBV7-7; D may be TRBD1 or TRBD2 (5 bases each). The CDR3 has 14 amino acids. Looked up from germline, CDR1 is SSHAT and CDR2 is FNYEAQ (reference sequence).

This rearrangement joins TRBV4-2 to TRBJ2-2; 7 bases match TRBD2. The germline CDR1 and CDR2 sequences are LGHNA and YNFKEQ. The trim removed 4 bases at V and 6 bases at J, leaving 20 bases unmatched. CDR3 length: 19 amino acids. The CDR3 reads CASSPAQLALLRPSGELFF. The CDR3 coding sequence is TGTGCCAGCAGCCCCGCCCAACTAGCGCTCCTACGACCATCCGGGGAGCTGTTTTTT.

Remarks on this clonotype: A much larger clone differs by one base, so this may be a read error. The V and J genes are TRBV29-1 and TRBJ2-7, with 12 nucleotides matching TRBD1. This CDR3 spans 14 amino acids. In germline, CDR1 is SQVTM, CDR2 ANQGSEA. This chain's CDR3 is CSVNQGQGAYEQHF. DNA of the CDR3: TGCAGCGTGAACCAGGGACAGGGGGCGTACGAGCAGCACTTC.

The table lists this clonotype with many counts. The CDR3 loop reads CASNDFGGLTEAFF. The CDR3 DNA follows: TGTGCCAGCAATGACTTCGGGGGCCTCACTGAAGCTTTCTTT. The chain combines TRBV25-1 with TRBJ1-1; a weak D match, TRBD1 (6 bases). Trimming shortened V by 7 bases and J by 4 bases, and 16 bases separated the two germline ends. The CDR3 spans 14 residues. Germline loops: CDR1 MGHDK, CDR2 SYGVNS.

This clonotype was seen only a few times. CDR3 DNA: TGTGCCAGCAGCTTAGGTCCGGCAGGGCTGGCCTACGAGCAGTACTTC. It is translated as CASSLGPAGLAYEQYF. V and J are TRBV7-6 and TRBJ2-7, with TRBD1 as a possible D gene (5 bases). V was clipped by 1 base and J by 2 bases, with 15 bases between them. The CDR3 is 16 amino acids. Germline CDR1 and CDR2: SGHVS and FNYEAQ.

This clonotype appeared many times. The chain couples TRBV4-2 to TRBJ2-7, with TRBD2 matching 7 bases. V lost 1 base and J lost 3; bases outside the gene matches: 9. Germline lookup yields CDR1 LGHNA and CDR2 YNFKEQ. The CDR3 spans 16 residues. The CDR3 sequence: CASSQAPAGNVYEQYF. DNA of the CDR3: TGTGCCAGCAGCCAAGCCCCAGCGGGAAATGTCTACGAGCAGTACTTC.

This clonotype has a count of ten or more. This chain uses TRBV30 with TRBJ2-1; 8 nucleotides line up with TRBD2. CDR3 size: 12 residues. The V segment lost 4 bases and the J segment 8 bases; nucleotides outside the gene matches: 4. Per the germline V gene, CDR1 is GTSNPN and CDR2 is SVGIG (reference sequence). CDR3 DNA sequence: TGTGCCTGGAATAGCGGGACGGATGAGCAGTTCTTC. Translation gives CAWNSGTDEQFF.

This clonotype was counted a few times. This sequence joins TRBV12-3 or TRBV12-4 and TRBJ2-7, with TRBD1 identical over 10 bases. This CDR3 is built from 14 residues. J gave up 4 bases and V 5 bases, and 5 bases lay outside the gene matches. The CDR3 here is CASSPGQGKYEQYF. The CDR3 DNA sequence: TGTGCCAGCAGTCCGGGACAGGGGAAATACGAGCAGTACTTC.

In nucleotides, the CDR3 is TGTGCCAGCAGTCGAGAGCCAGGAACAGATACGCAGTATTTT. It translates to CASSREPGTDTQYF. V gene TRBV7-2 combines with J gene TRBJ2-3; D unclear. The germline V gene encodes CDR1 SGHTA and CDR2 FQGNSA. V lost 6 bases and J lost 3, with 13 bases in between. CDR3 length equals 14 residues. Full variable domain (missing parts from reference TRBV7-2 and TRBJ2-3): GAGVSQSPSNKVTEKGKDVELRCDPISGHTALYWYRQSLGQGLEFLIYFQGNSAPDKSGLPSDRFSAERTGGSVSTLTIQRTQQEDSAVYLCASSREPGTDTQYFGPGTRLTVL.

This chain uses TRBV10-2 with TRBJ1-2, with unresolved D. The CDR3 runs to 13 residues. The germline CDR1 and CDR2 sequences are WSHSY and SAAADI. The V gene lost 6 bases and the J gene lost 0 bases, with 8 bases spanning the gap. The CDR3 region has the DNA TGCGCCAGCAGGATGACGGCTAACTATGGCTACACCTTC. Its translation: CASRMTANYGYTF.

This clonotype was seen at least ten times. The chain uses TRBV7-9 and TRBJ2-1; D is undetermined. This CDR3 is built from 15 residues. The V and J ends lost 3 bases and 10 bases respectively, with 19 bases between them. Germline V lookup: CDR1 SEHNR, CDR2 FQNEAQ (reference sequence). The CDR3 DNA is TGTGCCAGCAGCTTCCCCCCGATAGAAGCTGACGAGCAGTTCTTC. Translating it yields CASSFPPIEADEQFF. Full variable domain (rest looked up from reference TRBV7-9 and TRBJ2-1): DTGVSQNPRHKITKRGQNVTFRCDPISEHNRLYWYRQTLGQGPEFLTYFQNEAQLEKSRLLSDRFSAERPKGSFSTLEIQRTEQGDSAMYLCASSFPPIEADEQFFGPGTRLTVL.

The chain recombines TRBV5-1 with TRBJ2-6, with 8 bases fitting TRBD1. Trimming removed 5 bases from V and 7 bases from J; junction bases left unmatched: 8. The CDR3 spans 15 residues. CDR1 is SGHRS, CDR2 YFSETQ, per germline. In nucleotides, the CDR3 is TGCGCCAGCAGGGAGACAGGGGCTGAAGCCAACGTCCTGACTTTC. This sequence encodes CASRETGAEANVLTF.

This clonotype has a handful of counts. CDR3 in DNA: TGCAGTGCTAGAGATTGGAGCGGTACCCCCTCCAGGGAGCTGTTTTTT. Translating gives CSARDWSGTPSRELFF. The chain combines TRBV20-1 with TRBJ2-2; D is perhaps TRBD2 (5 bases). The V gene's germline CDR1 is DFQATT and CDR2 SNEGSKA (reference sequence). The ends were cut back, 0 bases at V and 9 bases at J, with 20 bases in the middle. The CDR3 consists of 16 residues.

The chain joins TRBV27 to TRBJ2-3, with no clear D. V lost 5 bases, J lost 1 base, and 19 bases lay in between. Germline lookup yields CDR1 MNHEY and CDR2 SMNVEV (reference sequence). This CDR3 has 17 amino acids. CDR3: CASSLYASALGTDTQYF. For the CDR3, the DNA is TGTGCCAGCAGTCTATACGCATCGGCATTGGGCACAGATACGCAGTATTTT.

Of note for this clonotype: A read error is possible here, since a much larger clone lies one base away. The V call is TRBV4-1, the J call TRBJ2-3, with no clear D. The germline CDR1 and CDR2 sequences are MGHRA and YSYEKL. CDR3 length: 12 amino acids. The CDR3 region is CASSQDIDTHYF. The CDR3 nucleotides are TGCGCCAGCAGCCAAGATATCGATACGCATTATTTT.